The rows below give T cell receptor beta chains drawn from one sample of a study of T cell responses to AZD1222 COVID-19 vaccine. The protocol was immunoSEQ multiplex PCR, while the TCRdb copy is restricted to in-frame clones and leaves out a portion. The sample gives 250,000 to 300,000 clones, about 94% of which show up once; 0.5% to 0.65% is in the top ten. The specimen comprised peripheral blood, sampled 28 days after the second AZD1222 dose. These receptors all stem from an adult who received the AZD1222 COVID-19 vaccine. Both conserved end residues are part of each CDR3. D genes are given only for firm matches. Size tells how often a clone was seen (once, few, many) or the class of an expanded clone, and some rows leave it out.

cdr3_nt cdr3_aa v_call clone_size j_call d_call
TGTGCCAGCAGTCTTTGGGGTAACACCGGGGAGCTGTTTTTT CASSLWGNTGELFF TRBV9 - TRBJ2-2 -
TGTGCCACCAGCCCTCCTCTAAGAGCCAACTATGGCTACACCTTC CATSPPLRANYGYTF TRBV15 - TRBJ1-2 -
TGTGCCAGCTCACCACCGACGGGGGGCGCTTCCGAGCAGTACTTC CASSPPTGGASEQYF TRBV18 - TRBJ2-7 -
TGTGCCAGCAGGACAGAAAGAGGCGGGCGGATTCAAGAGACCCAGTACTTC CASRTERGGRIQETQYF TRBV2 - TRBJ2-5 -
TGTGCCAGCAGTGAGGGGGGGGAATACGGCTACACCTTC CASSEGGEYGYTF TRBV6-1 - TRBJ1-2 -
TGTGCCAGCAGCGGGGCCGGGGCCAACGTCCTGACTTTC CASSGAGANVLTF TRBV7-3 - TRBJ2-6 -
TGTGCCAGCAGTTTATGGGGGGAGACCCAGTACTTC CASSLWGETQYF TRBV27 - TRBJ2-5 -
TGTGCCAGCAGCTTAGTGGCCAACACTGAAGCTTTCTTT CASSLVANTEAFF TRBV11-3 - TRBJ1-1 -
TGTGCCAGTAGTATAAGGGCAGGGGGCACTGAAGCTTTCTTT CASSIRAGGTEAFF TRBV19 few TRBJ1-1 TRBD1
TGTGCCAGCAGCTCCCTGGGGGGGTCCTACAATGAGCAGTTCTTC CASSSLGGSYNEQFF TRBV7-2 - TRBJ2-1 TRBD2
TGTGCCAGCAGTTCAGCGGGACAGGGAACTGGCTACACCTTC CASSSAGQGTGYTF TRBV28 - TRBJ1-2 TRBD1
TGCAGCGTTCGGGTGACCACAACTAATGAAAAACTGTTTTTT CSVRVTTTNEKLFF TRBV29-1 - TRBJ1-4 -
TGTGCCAGCAGCCGGGACGCGGGGAAAGAACAGTACTTC CASSRDAGKEQYF TRBV6-6 - TRBJ2-4 -
TGTGCCAGCAGCCAAGCCCGACAGGGGTTGGCTGAAGCTTTCTTT CASSQARQGLAEAFF TRBV14 - TRBJ1-1 TRBD1
TGCAGCGTTACCCCGGGACAGTTTTACAATGAGCAGTTCTTC CSVTPGQFYNEQFF TRBV29-1 once TRBJ2-1 TRBD1
TGTGCCAGCAACTTGGCGCTGGACGGGGAGCTGTTTTTT CASNLALDGELFF TRBV7-8 - TRBJ2-2 -
TGCAGCGTTGAACCAAACAGGGGCTACACCTTC CSVEPNRGYTF TRBV29-1 - TRBJ1-2 -
TGTGCCAGCAGTCCCCGGACAGGGAGGGAGCAGTACTTC CASSPRTGREQYF TRBV6-5 - TRBJ2-7 TRBD1
TGCGCCAGCAGCTTGTCGCGGGGGTGGGGTGCGAGCTCCTACAATGAGCAGTTCTTC CASSLSRGWGASSYNEQFF TRBV5-1 - TRBJ2-1 TRBD2
TGTGCCAGCAGGAAGACAGGACTCTTTGAAGCTTTCTTT CASRKTGLFEAFF TRBV6-5 once TRBJ1-1 -
TGTGCCAGTACTCCCTCTACCTTCTTTCGTACCAACTATGGCTACACCTTC CASTPSTFFRTNYGYTF TRBV28 - TRBJ1-2 -
TGTGCCAGCAGTTCCCCTAGCGGGAAACCCCAAGAGACCCAGTACTTC CASSSPSGKPQETQYF TRBV27 once TRBJ2-5 TRBD2
TGTGCCAGCAGTCAGACAGGGCTAAGGTTCGAGCAGTACTTC CASSQTGLRFEQYF TRBV28 - TRBJ2-7 TRBD1
TGTGCCAGTAGTATGGACCAGGGGGTTTCACCCCTCCACTTT CASSMDQGVSPLHF TRBV19 - TRBJ1-6 TRBD1
TGCGCCAGCAGCCAGCTTAAAGGAATTAGGGGCACCGGGGAGCTGTTTTTT CASSQLKGIRGTGELFF TRBV4-1 - TRBJ2-2 -
TGTGCCAGCAGCTTAGAGGCTAGCGGGAGAAATGAGCAGTTCTTC CASSLEASGRNEQFF TRBV7-2 - TRBJ2-1 TRBD2
TGTGCCAGCAGTTACTCAGCGTATAGCTCTGGAAACACCATATATTTT CASSYSAYSSGNTIYF TRBV6-5 once TRBJ1-3 -
TGCGCCAGCCAAGAGTCGGGGTCCGGAAACACCATATATTTT CASQESGSGNTIYF TRBV5-1 - TRBJ1-3 -
TGTGCCACCTCGAGGGAGGATGGCACTGAAGCTTTCTTT CATSREDGTEAFF TRBV19 - TRBJ1-1 -
TGTGCCAGCAGTCGGGGAGGTAATGAAAAACTGTTTTTT CASSRGGNEKLFF TRBV7-9 - TRBJ1-4 -
TGCGCCAGCAGCCAAGCGCCCGTTGGTGACGGGGCCTACGAGCAGTACTTC CASSQAPVGDGAYEQYF TRBV4-1 - TRBJ2-7 -
TGTGCCATCAGGGACTTGGATACGCAGTATTTT CAIRDLDTQYF TRBV10-3 - TRBJ2-3 -
TGTGCCAGCTCACCACGAGGGAGTGAGGGCTACACCTTC CASSPRGSEGYTF TRBV18 - TRBJ1-2 -
TGCGCCAGCAGTGTTGACGCCTTCTACGAGCAGTACTTC CASSVDAFYEQYF TRBV5-1 - TRBJ2-7 -
TGCGCCAGCAGCGGAACACAGGGTTGGGGAACTGAAGCTTTCTTT CASSGTQGWGTEAFF TRBV5-1 - TRBJ1-1 -
TGCGCCAGCAGCCAAGGTCAGGGCCCCTACTACGAGCAGTACTTC CASSQGQGPYYEQYF TRBV4-3 - TRBJ2-7 -
TGCGCCAGCAGCTTTGAGGGCCGTGTAATGGACGAGCAGTACTTC CASSFEGRVMDEQYF TRBV5-1 - TRBJ2-7 -
TGTGCCAGCAGTTCGAGGGGGACAGGTTTGGCCACCGGGGAGCTGTTTTTT CASSSRGTGLATGELFF TRBV25-1 - TRBJ2-2 TRBD1
TGTGCCAGCAGTCCGGACAGGGCGCGGCAGCCCCAGCATTTT CASSPDRARQPQHF TRBV6-5 - TRBJ1-5 TRBD1
TGTGCCAGCAGCCTCCGGGGGGCTGGGACCCAGTACTTC CASSLRGAGTQYF TRBV11-3 - TRBJ2-5 -
TGTGCCAGCTCCGAGGGGACCACTGAAGCTTTCTTT CASSEGTTEAFF TRBV28 - TRBJ1-1 -
TGCGCCAGCAGCTTGGGGCCCCCGGGACAGGGAACCTACGAGCAGTACTTC CASSLGPPGQGTYEQYF TRBV5-1 - TRBJ2-7 TRBD1
TGTGCCAGCAGCTTGCAGGCCCCCGGAGAGACCCAGTACTTC CASSLQAPGETQYF TRBV7-9 - TRBJ2-5 -
TGTGCCAGCAGTGAAACAGGGTACAATCAGCCCCAGCATTTT CASSETGYNQPQHF TRBV25-1 - TRBJ1-5 -
TGTGCCAGCAGTGACGCGGACTTCCAAGAGACCCAGTACTTC CASSDADFQETQYF TRBV2 - TRBJ2-5 -
TGTGCCAGCAGACTGGGACAGGGTTACACAGATACGCAGTATTTT CASRLGQGYTDTQYF TRBV6-5 - TRBJ2-3 TRBD1
TGTGCCAGCAGCGCTAACGCTGGCGGTTTCCAAGAGACCCAGTACTTC CASSANAGGFQETQYF TRBV7-6 - TRBJ2-5 -
TGTGCCAGCTCACTTCAGGACATGAACACTGAAGCTTTCTTT CASSLQDMNTEAFF TRBV18 - TRBJ1-1 -
TGTGCCGGCCGGCAGGGGAGTCTTCTCGCTGAAGCTTTCTTT CAGRQGSLLAEAFF TRBV30 - TRBJ1-1 -
TGTGCCAGCGGCCTTGCCGACCCCTACGAGCAGTACTTC CASGLADPYEQYF TRBV28 - TRBJ2-7 -
TGTGCCAGCAGAGGGGAAGCGACTGAAGCTTTCTTT CASRGEATEAFF TRBV2 - TRBJ1-1 -
TGTGCCAGCAGCGTAACCGGGACTGAAATACACGAGCAGTACTTC CASSVTGTEIHEQYF TRBV9 - TRBJ2-7 -
TGTGCCAGCAGTTTAACGTCCCGGGAGCAGTACTTC CASSLTSREQYF TRBV28 - TRBJ2-7 -
TGTGCCATCAGACCGACAGCGCTAGCGGAAGAGACCCAGTACTTC CAIRPTALAEETQYF TRBV10-3 - TRBJ2-5 TRBD2
TGTGCCAGTTGTGACGTTAGCAATCAGCCCCAGCATTTT CASCDVSNQPQHF TRBV19 - TRBJ1-5 -
TGTGCCATCAGACCTGGGGACGGACAGCCAGGGATGAACACTGAAGCTTTCTTT CAIRPGDGQPGMNTEAFF TRBV10-3 once TRBJ1-1 -